This T cell receptor beta chain was observed in a study of PD-1 and CTLA-4 blockade in melanoma. This table comes from immunoSEQ multiplex PCR, and its TCRdb copy is limited to in-frame clones, with some not included. Altogether more than 25,000 clones are present, 85% to 90% being singletons, with the ten largest covering around 8.5%. The CDR3 is 17 residues long. Germline V gene sequence: CDR1 LGHDT, CDR2 YNNKEL (reference sequence). Trimming stripped 0 bases from V and 0 bases from J, with 12 bases between. Sequenced here: CD8+ T cells from peripheral blood, sampled before anti-PD-1 treatment. The chain joins TRBV3-1 (or the pseudogene TRBV3-2) to TRBJ1-5; D not certain. The clonotype originates from a human donor with melanoma. The DNA of the CDR3 is TGTGCCAGCAGCCAAGATCCCGGGAAATATAGCAATCAGCCCCAGCATTTT. Residues: CASSQDPGKYSNQPQHF.